Following are 25 T cell receptor beta chains from one sample sequenced in a study of T cells in tuberculosis. Only in-frame clones appear in the TCRdb table, and some are missing; sequencing was by immunoSEQ multiplex PCR. The sample has over 20,000 clones, about 96% seen once; the top ten hold roughly 6.2%. Material: PBMCs. The receptors stem from a donor aged 10-30 years with latent tuberculosis or without tuberculosis infection.

V and J are TRBV5-6 and TRBJ1-6, with D hard to call. Trimming took off 3 bases at V and 14 bases at J, with 33 bases between the two ends. Germline CDR1 reads SGHDT; CDR2 reads YYEEEE. The CDR3 sequence is 19 residues long. As DNA, the CDR3 is TGTGCCAGCAGCTCTCGTCCACTACCAACATCGGGAACCCGTTACTCCCTCCACTTT. Translation gives CASSSRPLPTSGTRYSLHF.

The rearrangement links TRBV5-1 to TRBJ2-2; no clear D. The germline V and J ends were trimmed by 0 bases and 3 bases, with 3 bases remaining between them. The CDR3 is 13 amino acids. Looked up from germline, CDR1 is SGHRS and CDR2 is YFSETQ. The CDR3 DNA reads as TGCGCCAGCAGCTTGGCTTACACCGGGGAGCTGTTTTTT. Protein product: CASSLAYTGELFF.

The chain uses TRBV30 and TRBJ2-2, with 10 bases lining up with TRBD2. From germline, CDR1 is GTSNPN and CDR2 SVGIG (reference sequence). The CDR3 contains 15 residues. V lost 3 bases to trimming and J lost 6 bases; unmatched junction nucleotides: 7. The CDR3 here is CAWRAISGRAGELFF. CDR3 coding DNA: TGTGCCTGGAGGGCCATAAGCGGGAGGGCCGGGGAGCTGTTTTTT.

This clone was seen once. The J gene is TRBJ2-5, the V gene TRBV7-2, with a tentative D call TRBD2 (5 bases). The V end lost 0 bases, the J end lost 5 bases, and 10 bases lay between the germline ends. CDR3 length: 14 amino acids. The germline V gene has CDR1 SGHTA and CDR2 FQGNSA. The CDR3 protein is CASSLASGLETQYF. The CDR3 DNA sequence: TGTGCCAGCAGCTTAGCGTCGGGGTTGGAGACCCAGTACTTC.

The rearrangement uses TRBV7-8 and TRBJ1-1; D is unclear. V lost 1 base to trimming and J lost 5 bases, with 5 bases between them. The CDR3 length is 12 residues. Germline CDR1 SGHVS, CDR2 FQNEAQ. CDR3 in DNA: TGTGCCAGCAGCTTAGTTCTGACTGAAGCTTTCTTT. Its translation: CASSLVLTEAFF.

This sequence joins TRBV5-1 and TRBJ1-4, with 7 bases matching TRBD1. V was clipped by 0 bases and J by 0 bases; unmatched bases: 8. The V gene's germline CDR1 is SGHRS and CDR2 YFSETQ. The CDR3 totals 18 residues. In nucleotides, the CDR3 is TGCGCCAGCAGCTTGGTGGACAGGAGAAATGCAACTAATGAAAAACTGTTTTTT. Translating it yields CASSLVDRRNATNEKLFF.

This chain uses TRBV11-2 with TRBJ2-5, with D uncertain. The CDR3 runs 16 residues. Germline CDR1 is SGHAT and CDR2 is FQNNGV. V lost 3 bases to trimming and J lost 0 bases, with 14 bases between them. The CDR3 sequence: CASSFRGTNDQETQYF. CDR3 in DNA: TGTGCCAGCAGCTTCCGCGGCACTAACGACCAAGAGACCCAGTACTTC.

The rearrangement links TRBV10-3 to TRBJ2-1; 10 bases agree with TRBD2. With V trimmed by 4 bases and J by 6 bases, 0 bases remained unmatched. Germline CDR1 is ENHRY and CDR2 is SYGVKD. The CDR3 extends over 13 amino acids. In DNA form, the CDR3 reads TGTGCCATCAGTGGGACTAGCGGCAATGAGCAGTTCTTC. It yields the protein CAISGTSGNEQFF.

V gene TRBV6-1 combines with J gene TRBJ1-5; no reliable D call. Germline lookup yields CDR1 MNHNS and CDR2 SASEGT. The CDR3 loop spans 13 amino acids. Deletions cut 2 bases from V and 4 bases from J, with 6 bases between. The CDR3 loop is CASSESLNQPQHF. The CDR3 region has the DNA TGTGCCAGCAGTGAATCTTTAAATCAGCCCCAGCATTTT.

The CDR3 DNA is TGTGCCAGCAGTGATCGGGGGAACACTGAAGCTTTCTTT. As protein: CASSDRGNTEAFF. The rearrangement uses TRBV25-1 and TRBJ1-1; D gene unclear. Trimming removed 3 bases at V and 1 base at J, with 6 bases between. Germline loops: CDR1 MGHDK, CDR2 SYGVNS. The CDR3 is 13 residues long.

The rearrangement joins TRBV30 to TRBJ1-2; no firm D call. This CDR3 is built from 12 residues. Germline V CDR1 and CDR2: GTSNPN, SVGIG (reference sequence). V lost 3 bases and J 8 bases, leaving 13 bases between the germline ends. CDR3 loop: CAWRGLVEGYTF. The DNA of the CDR3 is TGTGCCTGGAGGGGCTTAGTTGAGGGCTACACCTTC.

The V and J genes are TRBV5-6 and TRBJ2-7; D is unclear. The ends were cut back, 2 bases at V and 3 bases at J, with 12 bases in the middle. The CDR3 has 14 amino acids. Germline loops: CDR1 SGHDT, CDR2 YYEEEE. CDR3 in amino acids: CASSLQPDLYEQYF. The CDR3 nucleotides are TGTGCCAGCAGCTTACAGCCTGATCTCTACGAGCAGTACTTC.

This chain uses TRBV9 with TRBJ2-7; 8 bases match TRBD2. Germline assignment: CDR1 SGDLS and CDR2 YYNGEE. The CDR3 spans 13 residues. Trimming at V came to 1 base and at J to 6 bases, leaving 3 bases not matched to a gene. The CDR3 loop reads CASSVPGGSEQYF. CDR3 nucleotides: TGTGCCAGCAGCGTACCGGGGGGGTCCGAGCAGTACTTC.

The rearrangement uses TRBV5-1 and TRBJ2-2; D may be TRBD2 (6 bases). V was clipped by 6 bases and J by 1 base, with 10 bases between them. The germline CDR1 and CDR2 sequences are SGHRS and YFSETQ. CDR3 length: 14 residues. DNA of the CDR3: TGCGCCAGCACCCCGCGGGGGAACACCGGGGAGCTGTTTTTT. This encodes CASTPRGNTGELFF. Complete variable domain (other parts from reference TRBV5-1 and TRBJ2-2): KAGVTQTPRYLIKTRGQQVTLSCSPISGHRSVSWYQQTPGQGLQFLFEYFSETQRNKGNFPGRFSGRQFSNSRSEMNVSTLELGDSALYLCASTPRGNTGELFFGEGSRLTVL.

The chain carries TRBV4-3 and TRBJ2-2; D may be TRBD1 (5 bases). The CDR3 runs to 15 residues. Looked up from germline, CDR1 is LGHNA and CDR2 is YSLEER. V lost 0 bases to trimming and J lost 2 bases, with 7 bases between them. This chain's CDR3 is CASSQDDSNTGELFF. Here the CDR3 DNA reads TGCGCCAGCAGCCAAGATGACAGTAACACCGGGGAGCTGTTTTTT.

J is TRBJ2-7 and V is TRBV6-6, with D perhaps TRBD2 (5 bases). The CDR3 is 11 residues long. V lost 5 bases and J lost 10, with 12 bases in between. The germline V gene has CDR1 MNHNY and CDR2 SVGAGI (reference sequence). This CDR3 is CASSPWWTQYF. The DNA for the CDR3 is TGTGCCAGCAGTCCCTGGTGGACTCAGTACTTC.

The rearrangement joins TRBV9 to TRBJ2-7; no reliable D call. Germline CDR1 and CDR2: SGDLS and YYNGEE. The V end lost 0 bases, the J end lost 7 bases, and 14 bases lay between the germline ends. The CDR3 length is 14 residues. Here the CDR3 DNA reads TGTGCCAGCAGCGTAGTTCCAGGTGCGAGAGAGCAGTACTTC. Amino acids: CASSVVPGAREQYF. Full variable domain (outside the CDR3, taken from reference TRBV9 and TRBJ2-7): DSGVTQTPKHLITATGQRVTLRCSPRSGDLSVYWYQQSLDQGLQFLIQYYNGEERAKGNILERFSAQQFPDLHSELNLSSLELGDSALYFCASSVVPGAREQYFGPGTRLTVT.

The V gene is TRBV4-1, the J gene TRBJ2-3; 9 bases agree with TRBD2. Trimming cost V 0 bases and J 0 bases; bases outside gene matches: 4. Germline V gene data show CDR1 as MGHRA and CDR2 as YSYEKL. The length of the CDR3 is 17 residues. CDR3 bases: TGCGCCAGCAGCCAAGAGCCGGGACTAGCAAGCACAGATACGCAGTATTTT. Its protein product is CASSQEPGLASTDTQYF.

The gene calls are TRBV5-1 and TRBJ1-4; D unresolved. From germline, CDR1 is SGHRS and CDR2 YFSETQ. Trimming pared 6 bases from V and 3 bases from J, leaving 9 bases between. This CDR3 region has 13 residues. CDR3 protein: CASTPGPNEKLFF. CDR3 sequence (DNA): TGCGCCAGCACCCCGGGTCCTAATGAAAAACTGTTTTTT.

This chain uses TRBV27 with TRBJ2-7; 10 bases are a match to TRBD1. CDR1 MNHEY and CDR2 SMNVEV come from the germline V gene (reference sequence). This CDR3 has 16 residues. The trim removed 2 bases at V and 1 base at J, leaving 5 bases unmatched. The CDR3, as DNA: TGTGCCAGCAGTTTAAGTGGACAGGGGGTGTCCTACGAGCAGTACTTC. It specifies CASSLSGQGVSYEQYF.

CDR3 residues: CASSLHGTGPYGYTF. CDR3 DNA: TGCGCCAGCAGCTTACATGGGACAGGACCCTATGGCTACACCTTC. V is TRBV5-1 and J is TRBJ1-2, with 8 bases fitting TRBD1. Germline lookup yields CDR1 SGHRS and CDR2 YFSETQ. V gave up 2 bases and J gave up 4 bases; unmatched junction bases: 7. The CDR3 spans 15 residues.

This clone was seen once. This chain uses TRBV15 with TRBJ2-7, with 8 bases fitting TRBD2. CDR1 LNHNV and CDR2 YYDKDF come from the germline V gene (reference sequence). J was trimmed by 3 bases and V by 0 bases; bases with no gene match: 4. This CDR3 contains 15 residues. CDR3 in amino acids: CATSRDLAGGYEQYF. The CDR3, as DNA: TGTGCCACCAGCAGAGATCTGGCGGGAGGCTACGAGCAGTACTTC.

The chain couples TRBV14 to TRBJ1-2, with no clear D. Germline V gives CDR1 SGHDN, CDR2 FVKESK. The CDR3 has 13 residues. The V end lost 4 bases, the J end lost 7 bases, and 13 bases lay between the germline ends. The CDR3 region has the DNA TGTGCCAGCAGCCCGCGACCGGAGCCTGGCTACACCTTC. Translation gives CASSPRPEPGYTF.

The chain combines TRBV4-2 with TRBJ1-2; D is unclear. Trimming shortened V by 1 base and J by 0 bases, and 12 bases separated the two germline ends. The V gene's germline CDR1 is LGHNA and CDR2 YNFKEQ. The CDR3 loop spans 16 amino acids. The CDR3 nucleotides are TGTGCCAGCAGCCAAGTGGCGGGATTCTCTAACTATGGCTACACCTTC. Protein: CASSQVAGFSNYGYTF.

This chain connects TRBV27 to TRBJ2-7; the D is unclear. The V end was cut by 3 bases, the J end by 3 bases, with 12 bases between. This CDR3 is built from 14 residues. Germline lookup yields CDR1 MNHEY and CDR2 SMNVEV (reference sequence). The CDR3 loop is CASSLSPLFYEQYF. CDR3 bases: TGTGCCAGCAGTTTGTCTCCCCTCTTCTACGAGCAGTACTTC.